What follows describes a single TCR beta chain. Per the original data handling: Amplified reference gene primers provided the basis for estimating nucleated cell counts. Using immunoSEQ multiplex PCR, the repertoire was profiled, and TCRdb retains in-frame clones only, with some absent. The DNA was the basis for D and trimming; V, J and clone size are from that table. Found here are 190,000 or so clones, around 87% of them singletons; the top ten hold 0.8% to 1%. The germline gives CDR1 SNHLY, CDR2 FYNNEI. CDR3 length: 14 amino acids. Trimming cost V 5 bases and J 4 bases; bases outside gene matches: 5. This entry belongs to a study of blood T cell repertoires in COVID-19. Study-level information: COVID-19 samples collected from the United States, Italy and Spain covered acute and convalescent phases. PBMCs, B-cell-depleted T cells, or T cells were the source of the cDNA or gDNA that made up the material.

The specimen sequenced was peripheral blood. This clonotype was sampled from a young woman who had recovered from COVID-19. The chain carries TRBV2 and TRBJ2-1; the match to TRBD1 covers 7 bases. This CDR3 is CASSKRDRYNEQFF. In DNA, the CDR3 is TGTGCCAGCAGTAAAAGGGACAGATACAATGAGCAGTTCTTC.